This TCR beta chain was identified in a study of cytomegalovirus exposure and HLA in healthy donors. The repertoire was sequenced with immunoSEQ multiplex PCR; TCRdb's copy has only in-frame clones and lacks some. The sample includes about 88,000 clones, more than 70% of them seen just once. Sequenced input: PBMCs. This receptor was identified in a woman between 18 and 29 years old in good health and CMV-seropositive.

Here the CDR3 reads CASSLNNRGQGEKLFF. In nucleotides, the CDR3 is TGTGCCAGCAGCTTAAACAACAGGGGGCAAGGGGAAAAACTGTTTTTT. The gene calls are TRBV5-6 and TRBJ1-4; the match to TRBD1 covers 9 bases. This CDR3 has 16 residues. Looked up from germline, CDR1 is SGHDT and CDR2 is YYEEEE. The trim removed 2 bases at V and 8 bases at J, leaving 10 bases unmatched.